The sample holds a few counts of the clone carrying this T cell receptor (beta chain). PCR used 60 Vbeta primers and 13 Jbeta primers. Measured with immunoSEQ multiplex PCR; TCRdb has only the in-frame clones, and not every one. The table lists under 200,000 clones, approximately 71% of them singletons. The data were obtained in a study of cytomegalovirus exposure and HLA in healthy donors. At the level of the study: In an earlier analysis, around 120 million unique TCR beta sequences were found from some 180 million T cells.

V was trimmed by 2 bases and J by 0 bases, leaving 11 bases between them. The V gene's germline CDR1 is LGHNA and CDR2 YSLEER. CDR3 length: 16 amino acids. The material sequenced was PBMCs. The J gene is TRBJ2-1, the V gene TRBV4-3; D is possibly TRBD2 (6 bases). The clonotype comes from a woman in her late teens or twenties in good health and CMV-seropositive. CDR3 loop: CASSQKSGFSYNEQFF. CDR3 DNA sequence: TGCGCCAGCAGCCAAAAAAGCGGGTTCTCCTACAATGAGCAGTTCTTC.